Listed here are 32 T cell receptor beta chains from one sample, sequenced in a study of beta chain features in type 1 diabetes. Investigators reverse transcribed all isolated RNA, so they sequenced expressed TCRB transcripts. TCRdb's table, derived via immunoSEQ multiplex PCR, lists solely in-frame clones and lacks some. The table lists almost 350,000 clones, approximately 8% of them singletons. Sequenced material: central memory CD4+ T cells from blood. Receptors originate from a woman aged 18-29 years in good health.

A word on this clone: This specimen includes other DNA sequences encoding the same CDR3. This chain connects TRBV5-6 to TRBJ1-1; D not certain. CDR3 length: 14 residues. With 0 bases removed from V and 0 bases from J, the gap between germline ends came to 6 bases. In germline, CDR1 is SGHDT, CDR2 YYEEEE. The CDR3 bases are TGTGCCAGCAGCTTGGGGACGGTGAACACTGAAGCTTTCTTT. Protein product: CASSLGTVNTEAFF.

In this sample, this clone turned up once. The DNA is omitted, as the CDR3 cannot be located on it reliably, and the CDR3 follows TCRdb's listing. V and J are TRBV1 and TRBJ2-7; no check of the table's D call, TRBD2, against the DNA was made. TRBV1 is an annotated pseudogene. The CDR3 is 19 residues long, ends included. The CDR3 region is CTSSQVGEGSRPGCYEQYF.

This clone was picked up a small number of times. The genes are TRBV6-1 and TRBJ2-7; 14 nucleotides align to TRBD2. The CDR3 has 17 residues. The ends lost 1 base at V and 6 bases at J; junction bases unmatched: 8. Looked up from germline, CDR1 is MNHNS and CDR2 is SASEGT. This chain's CDR3 is CASSEGLRTSGRTEQYF. The CDR3 DNA reads TGTGCCAGCAGTGAAGGTCTTAGGACTAGCGGGAGGACCGAGCAGTACTTC.

The genes are TRBV5-1 and TRBJ2-1; 9 nucleotides agree with TRBD1. This CDR3 is built from 18 residues. Unmatched junction bases numbered 8, after V lost 0 bases and J lost 1 base. CDR1 and CDR2 (germline): SGHRS, YFSETQ. CDR3: CASSLVGAGTGSYNEQFF. The CDR3 DNA is TGCGCCAGCAGCTTGGTCGGGGCCGGGACAGGGTCCTACAATGAGCAGTTCTTC. Based on the CDR3 plus reference TRBV5-1 and TRBJ2-1, the full variable domain is KAGVTQTPRYLIKTRGQQVTLSCSPISGHRSVSWYQQTPGQGLQFLFEYFSETQRNKGNFPGRFSGRQFSNSRSEMNVSTLELGDSALYLCASSLVGAGTGSYNEQFFGPGTRLTVL.

The chain carries TRBV4-3 and TRBJ2-2, with 10 bases matching TRBD1. The trim removed 4 bases at V and 7 bases at J, leaving 6 bases unmatched. The CDR3 covers 15 residues. The germline V gene encodes CDR1 LGHNA and CDR2 YSLEER. The CDR3 loop reads CASSRQGAHGGELFF. CDR3 nucleotides: TGCGCCAGCAGCCGACAGGGGGCCCACGGCGGGGAGCTGTTTTTT.

This clone appeared a few times. The CDR3 reads CTSSPGGGRAPDTQYF. CDR3 nucleotides: TGCACCAGCAGCCCGGGAGGCGGGAGGGCCCCGGATACGCAGTATTTT. This chain links TRBV1 with TRBJ2-3; the D call of TRBD2 is as the table states it, not checked on the DNA. TRBV1 is an annotated pseudogene. The CDR3 sequence is 16 residues long.

This chain connects TRBV15 to TRBJ2-3; 9 bases map to TRBD2. Germline V lookup: CDR1 LNHNV, CDR2 YYDKDF (reference sequence). The CDR3 runs 14 residues. J was trimmed by 1 base and V by 6 bases; bases with no gene match: 2. This CDR3 is CATRIAGGTDTQYF. The CDR3 DNA sequence: TGTGCCACCAGAATAGCGGGAGGCACAGATACGCAGTATTTT.

This clone was counted only a few times. The J gene is TRBJ2-7, the V gene TRBV4-2; possible D gene TRBD2, 5 bases. Germline loops: CDR1 LGHNA, CDR2 YNFKEQ. Trimming removed 0 bases at V and 1 base at J, with 7 bases between. This CDR3 is built from 14 residues. As DNA, the CDR3 is TGTGCCAGCAGCCAAGACTGGGAGTCCTACGAGCAGTACTTC. Translation: CASSQDWESYEQYF.

The chain couples TRBV11-2 to TRBJ2-7, with 10 bases aligning to TRBD2. With 5 bases clipped from V and 0 bases from J, the junction kept 4 bases outside the gene matches. Germline lookup yields CDR1 SGHAT and CDR2 FQNNGV. CDR3 size: 15 residues. The CDR3 DNA reads TGTGCCAGCAGCGCAGTAGCGGGAGGCTCCTACGAGCAGTACTTC. It is translated as CASSAVAGGSYEQYF.

This clone occurred a few times. The V call is TRBV9, the J call TRBJ2-7; D gene uncertain. The CDR3 has 16 amino acids. CDR1 is SGDLS, CDR2 YYNGEE, per germline. With 1 base removed from V and 4 bases from J, the gap between germline ends came to 18 bases. The CDR3 DNA reads as TGTGCCAGCAGCGTATCTTTGGAAAGTTCGTTATACGAGCAGTACTTC. Translated, it gives CASSVSLESSLYEQYF.

This clone occurred a few times. This sequence joins TRBV15 and TRBJ2-5, with D unresolved. The CDR3 runs to 14 residues. V shed 4 bases and J shed 2 bases, with 11 bases lying between them. Germline values: CDR1 LNHNV, CDR2 YYDKDF (reference sequence). In DNA form, the CDR3 reads TGTGCCACCAGCATCCGGGCAATACAAGAGACCCAGTACTTC. Protein sequence: CATSIRAIQETQYF.

This clone was recorded a few times. This chain joins TRBV5-1 and TRBJ2-3; 11 bases align to TRBD2. Trimming removed 0 bases from V and 0 bases from J; junction bases left unmatched: 3. CDR3 length: 17 amino acids. Germline V CDR1 and CDR2: SGHRS, YFSETQ. The CDR3 loop is CASSLGTSGLSTDTQYF. The CDR3 bases are TGCGCCAGCAGCTTGGGGACTAGCGGGTTAAGCACAGATACGCAGTATTTT. Full variable domain (outside the CDR3, taken from reference TRBV5-1 and TRBJ2-3): KAGVTQTPRYLIKTRGQQVTLSCSPISGHRSVSWYQQTPGQGLQFLFEYFSETQRNKGNFPGRFSGRQFSNSRSEMNVSTLELGDSALYLCASSLGTSGLSTDTQYFGPGTRLTVL.

A few counts support this clone. The same CDR3 also results from other DNA sequences found in this sample. The V and J genes are TRBV7-8 and TRBJ2-7; D unresolved. Between the trimmed V and J ends, which lost 0 bases and 0 bases, there was a span of 3 bases. The CDR3 spans 13 residues. Per germline, CDR1 SGHVS and CDR2 FQNEAQ. The CDR3 loop reads CASSLAVSYEQYF. Here the CDR3 DNA reads TGTGCCAGCAGCTTAGCCGTCTCCTACGAGCAGTACTTC.

This clone was seen many times. The gene calls are TRBV2 and TRBJ2-1; D is ambiguous. The CDR3 has 15 amino acids. V lost 3 bases to trimming and J lost 0 bases, with 9 bases between them. The germline gives CDR1 SNHLY, CDR2 FYNNEI. The CDR3 coding sequence is TGTGCCAGCAGTGAGAATTTCAGCTCCTACAATGAGCAGTTCTTC. Translating it yields CASSENFSSYNEQFF.

Only a few counts were recorded for this clone. The chain carries TRBV10-3 and TRBJ2-2; D tentatively reads TRBD1 or TRBD2 (5 bases each). Germline CDR1 is ENHRY and CDR2 is SYGVKD. Between the trimmed V and J ends, which lost 5 bases and 7 bases, there was a span of 17 bases. This CDR3 comprises 15 residues. Here the CDR3 reads CAISSGTPGVGELFF. The CDR3 DNA follows: TGTGCCATCAGTAGTGGGACCCCCGGGGTCGGGGAGCTGTTTTTT.

This clone has at least ten counts. The chain couples TRBV7-2 to TRBJ2-5; 8 nucleotides match TRBD2. Germline V gene data show CDR1 as SGHTA and CDR2 as FQGNSA. The CDR3 runs to 15 residues. The J segment lost 2 bases and the V segment lost 4 bases, leaving 6 bases of the junction unmatched. The CDR3 here is CASSYGGTRQETQYF. The CDR3 DNA reads TGTGCCAGCAGCTACGGAGGGACTAGGCAAGAGACCCAGTACTTC. Full variable domain (missing parts from reference TRBV7-2 and TRBJ2-5): GAGVSQSPSNKVTEKGKDVELRCDPISGHTALYWYRQSLGQGLEFLIYFQGNSAPDKSGLPSDRFSAERTGGSVSTLTIQRTQQEDSAVYLCASSYGGTRQETQYFGPGTRLLVL.

This clone was observed many times. The chain uses TRBV6-5 and TRBJ2-5; the D gene is possibly TRBD2 (5 bases). This CDR3 comprises 16 residues. The germline V gene has CDR1 MNHEY and CDR2 SVGAGI. V lost 0 bases and J lost 1, with 12 bases in between. The DNA of the CDR3 is TGTGCCAGCAGTTACTCGGGCCGGACTCCCCAAGAGACCCAGTACTTC. Its protein product is CASSYSGRTPQETQYF.

This clone was seen a handful of times. The chain links TRBV2 to TRBJ2-3; D unclear. Trimming shortened V by 4 bases and J by 0 bases, and 8 bases separated the two germline ends. The CDR3 is made up of 14 amino acids. Germline V CDR1 and CDR2: SNHLY, FYNNEI. The CDR3 nucleotides read TGTGCCAGCAGTGCGGGCCCTAGCACAGATACGCAGTATTTT. Amino acids: CASSAGPSTDTQYF.

This clone has at least ten counts. The J gene is TRBJ2-1, the V gene TRBV5-5; maybe TRBD2 (5 bases). V lost 2 bases to trimming and J lost 6 bases, with 15 bases between them. The CDR3 is 15 residues long. Germline CDR1 reads SGHKS; CDR2 reads YYEKEE (reference sequence). The CDR3 here is CASSFFGGGSNEQFF. In DNA form, the CDR3 reads TGTGCCAGCAGCTTTTTCGGAGGAGGAAGCAATGAGCAGTTCTTC.

This chain connects TRBV11-1 to TRBJ1-4; TRBD1 matches 8 bases. Germline-derived CDR1 and CDR2 are SGHAT and FQDESV (reference sequence). This CDR3 has 16 amino acids. V lost 5 bases, J lost 3 bases, and 8 bases stayed unmatched. CDR3 residues: CASSARTGLANEKLFF. CDR3 DNA: TGTGCCAGCAGCGCCCGGACAGGGCTGGCTAATGAAAAACTGTTTTTT. The full variable domain, in which reference TRBV11-1 and TRBJ1-4 provide the parts outside the CDR3, is EAEVAQSPRYKITEKSQAVAFWCDPISGHATLYWYRQILGQGPELLVQFQDESVVDDSQLPKDRFSAERLKGVDSTLKIQPAELGDSAMYLCASSARTGLANEKLFFGSGTQLSVL.

This chain uses TRBV5-1 with TRBJ2-7; 7 bases are shared with TRBD1. CDR1 and CDR2 from the germline V gene are SGHRS and YFSETQ. This CDR3 contains 14 residues. The junction had 7 bases not matched to a gene; V was cut back by 4 bases and J by 3 bases. In DNA, the CDR3 is TGCGCCAGCAGCCCAGGGACAGCCCTCTACGAGCAGTACTTC. This sequence encodes CASSPGTALYEQYF.

Details on this clone: One junction end disagrees with the germline gene, perhaps due to a read error. V gene TRBV10-2 combines with J gene TRBJ2-4; 8 bases line up with TRBD1. Germline V gives CDR1 WSHSY, CDR2 SAAADI. The CDR3 consists of 15 residues. The CDR3 protein is CASFPTGNGPDRVRF. CDR3 nucleotides: TGCGCCAGCTTTCCCACCGGTAATGGTCCGGACAGGGTACGCTTC.

V is TRBV6-5 and J is TRBJ1-5, with a possible D match to TRBD1 (6 bases). Per germline, CDR1 MNHEY and CDR2 SVGAGI. V lost 0 bases to trimming and J lost 6 bases, with 12 bases between them. This CDR3 contains 15 residues. The CDR3, as DNA: TGTGCCAGCAGTTACTCTTTGGGGGGCCGTCAGCCCCAGCATTTT. Residues: CASSYSLGGRQPQHF.

The table lists this clone with a few counts. The chain has TRBV29-1 and TRBJ2-7; 8 nucleotides agree with TRBD2. This CDR3 region has 12 residues. Germline-derived CDR1 and CDR2 are SQVTM and ANQGSEA. J lost 3 bases, V lost 7 bases, and 5 bases had no gene match. CDR3 in amino acids: CSASGSSYEQYF. CDR3 nucleotides: TGCAGCGCGAGCGGGAGCAGCTACGAGCAGTACTTC.

The chain recombines TRBV5-1 with TRBJ1-1; weak D call: TRBD1 (6 bases). The CDR3 spans 15 residues. The V end was cut by 0 bases, the J end by 1 base, with 10 bases between. Per the germline V gene, CDR1 is SGHRS and CDR2 is YFSETQ. This CDR3 is CASSLVQGGNTEAFF. Written as DNA, the CDR3 is TGCGCCAGCAGCTTGGTACAGGGTGGGAACACTGAAGCTTTCTTT.

This clone was detected a few times. CDR3 in DNA: TGTGCCAGCAGCTTGACTTTCCGGCTAGCATCATCCGATGAGCAGTTCTTC. Protein: CASSLTFRLASSDEQFF. The chain links TRBV5-4 to TRBJ2-1; the D gene is possibly TRBD2 (5 bases). V lost 1 base to trimming and J lost 8 bases, with 22 bases between them. CDR3 size: 17 residues. Germline loops: CDR1 SGHNT, CDR2 YYREEE (reference sequence).

J is TRBJ1-3 and V is TRBV6-5; D is undetermined. V dropped 0 bases and J dropped 0 bases, with 6 bases sitting between them. The CDR3 covers 15 residues. Germline CDR1 reads MNHEY; CDR2 reads SVGAGI. The CDR3 DNA reads TGTGCCAGCAGTTACTCAAGGGACTCTGGAAACACCATATATTTT. It specifies CASSYSRDSGNTIYF.

This sequence joins TRBV11-2 and TRBJ2-3; TRBD2 is a possible D gene (6 bases). Trimming took off 0 bases at V and 5 bases at J, with 9 bases between the two ends. Germline V gene lookup returns CDR1 SGHAT and CDR2 FQNNGV. The CDR3 spans 14 residues. CDR3 coding DNA: TGTGCCAGCAGCTTAGATCTGGGGGGAGATACGCAGTATTTT. Translation gives CASSLDLGGDTQYF.

This clone has more than one count but fewer than ten. J is TRBJ2-7 and V is TRBV6-5; a weak D match, TRBD1 (5 bases). V lost 7 bases and J lost 5, with 21 bases in between. The CDR3 is 15 residues long. Germline lookup yields CDR1 MNHEY and CDR2 SVGAGI. Written as DNA, the CDR3 is TGTGCCAGCACCGATGGGGCAGCCGGTTTGCACGAGCAGTACTTC. Translating gives CASTDGAAGLHEQYF.

This chain connects TRBV6-1 to TRBJ2-3; tentatively, D is TRBD2 (6 bases). Germline V gene sequence: CDR1 MNHNS, CDR2 SASEGT. Deletions cut 1 base from V and 5 bases from J, with 16 bases between. The length of the CDR3 is 16 residues. The CDR3 bases are TGTGCCAGCAGTGAAGGACTAGGACAAAGCCGAGATACGCAGTATTTT. Protein product: CASSEGLGQSRDTQYF.

This clone was seen more than once but under ten times. The chain links TRBV18 to TRBJ1-3; D not resolved. Germline V CDR1 and CDR2: KGHSH, LQKENI. CDR3 size: 15 residues. With 4 bases removed from V and 4 bases from J, the gap between germline ends came to 14 bases. The CDR3 region is CASSRPGSLGNTIYF. The CDR3 bases are TGTGCCAGCTCACGACCGGGGAGCCTGGGAAACACCATATATTTT.

This clone was detected a few times. Compared with germline, one end of the junction differs, possibly owing to a read error. This rearrangement joins TRBV2 to TRBJ1-4; D is undetermined. The CDR3 loop spans 14 amino acids. In germline, CDR1 is SNHLY, CDR2 FYNNEI. The CDR3 here is CASREGFGGEKLFF. CDR3 in DNA: TGTGCCAGCAGGGAAGGGTTCGGTGGAGAAAAACTGTTTTTT.